Only a few counts were recorded for the clone carrying this T cell receptor beta chain. This sample is part of a study of identical twins. One entry per CDR3 protein results from TCRdb running MiXCR on the 5' RACE reads. Of 450,000 or so distinct CDR3 sequences listed, around 14% are singletons. This CDR3 spans 15 amino acids. Germline CDR1 SGDLS, CDR2 YYNGEE. Trimming took 9 bases from V and 4 from J; bases not matched to a gene: 7. This sample was also put to use in a study of yellow fever vaccine responses in identical twins.

The rearrangement uses TRBV9 and TRBJ2-6; the match to TRBD2 covers 10 bases. The specimen sequenced was CD4+ T cells sorted from blood. The TCR originated in a woman aged 18-29 years in good health. For the CDR3, the DNA is TGTGCCACTACTAGCGGGGCCCTGGGGGCCAACGTCCTGACTTTC. Encoded protein: CATTSGALGANVLTF.